This T cell receptor (beta chain) stems from a study of blood T cells in healthy people across ages. The trim removed 5 bases at V and 2 bases at J, leaving 5 bases unmatched. This CDR3 region has 15 residues. Germline CDR1 SEHNR, CDR2 FQNEAQ (reference sequence). The authors ran a second PCR of roughly 7 to 11 cycles using a sample-barcoded 5' primer and a J-beta primer mix. CDR3-containing paired-end reads numbered at least 2.5 million in each sample. MiXCR was run by TCRdb on the 5' RACE reads, yielding one entry per CDR3 protein. Seen here are around 1,100,000 distinct CDR3 sequences, less than 45% observed once, and the top ten hold around 13%.

The chain has TRBV7-9 and TRBJ1-2; 10 bases align to TRBD1. Sequenced sample: blood. The sequence was collected from a man aged 18 to 29 in good health. CDR3 region: CASSPPGQGNYGYTF. Written as DNA, the CDR3 is TGTGCCAGCAGCCCTCCGGGACAGGGGAACTATGGCTACACCTTC.